Here is one T cell receptor beta chain with its context. Its antigen is unidentified. In germline, CDR1 is SGHTA, CDR2 FQGNSA. The V gene lost 1 base and the J gene lost 2 bases, with 5 bases spanning the gap. This CDR3 is 13 amino acids long. The record originates from a study of shared clonotypes between healthy human individuals. The study, taken as a whole, reports: Clonotype sharing among the donors was expected to vary with sequencing depth.

Several immunoSEQ plates held equal portions of the genomic DNA taken from each subset. In replicate PCRs of unsorted PBMC, 250 to 350 ng DNA, 31,000 or so T cell genomes, was used. Sequencing of unsorted PBMC DNA was carried out using ten immunoSEQ deep assay plates. TCRdb keeps only in-frame clones here, not all; method: immunoSEQ multiplex PCR. The data hold some 490,000 clones, with approximately 80% observed a single time. The receptor's source is a woman aged 35 to 49 in good health. Some clones in this sample may be carry-over from other donors' samples. The chain is built from TRBV7-2 and TRBJ2-5; D unresolved. Sequenced: PBMCs. The CDR3 here is CASSLGTQETQYF. For the CDR3, the DNA is TGTGCCAGCAGCTTAGGAACTCAAGAGACCCAGTACTTC.